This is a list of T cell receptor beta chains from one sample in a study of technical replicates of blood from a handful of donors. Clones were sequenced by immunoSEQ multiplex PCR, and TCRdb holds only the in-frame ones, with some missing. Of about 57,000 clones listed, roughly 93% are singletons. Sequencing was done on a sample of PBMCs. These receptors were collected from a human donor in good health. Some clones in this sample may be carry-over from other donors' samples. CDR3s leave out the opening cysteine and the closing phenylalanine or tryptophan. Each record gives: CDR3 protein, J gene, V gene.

CDR3 protein: ASSPPARVETQY
J gene: TRBJ2-5
V gene: TRBV7-2

CDR3 protein: ASSPGSGRARDTQY
J gene: TRBJ2-3
V gene: TRBV5-4

CDR3 protein: ASSLMRAPGYEQY
J gene: TRBJ2-7
V gene: TRBV7-3

CDR3 protein: ASSLTDLYEQY
J gene: TRBJ2-7
V gene: TRBV5-1

CDR3 protein: ASSHAILRRAAVADTQY
J gene: TRBJ2-3
V gene: TRBV4-2

CDR3 protein: ASSSYETQY
J gene: TRBJ2-5
V gene: TRBV6-5

CDR3 protein: ATPLSTGGYGYT
J gene: TRBJ1-2
V gene: TRBV7-9

CDR3 protein: AERGGACYGYT
J gene: TRBJ1-2
V gene: TRBV9

CDR3 protein: ASNIQTGSSYEQY
J gene: TRBJ2-7
V gene: TRBV5-1

CDR3 protein: ASSFSRQFQETQY
J gene: TRBJ2-5
V gene: TRBV11-2

CDR3 protein: ASAMGTSGIRTYEQY
J gene: TRBJ2-7
V gene: TRBV7-9

CDR3 protein: ASSSEPGQRTQY
J gene: TRBJ2-7
V gene: TRBV7-2

CDR3 protein: ASSLASRGGYGYT
J gene: TRBJ1-2
V gene: TRBV7-9

CDR3 protein: ASSDPRGKCNQPQH
J gene: TRBJ1-5
V gene: TRBV25-1

CDR3 protein: ASSPRLAGAQETQY
J gene: TRBJ2-5
V gene: TRBV18

CDR3 protein: ASSSTGTSGTDTQY
J gene: TRBJ2-3
V gene: TRBV11-1

CDR3 protein: ASSSGLARI
J gene: TRBJ2-1
V gene: TRBV11-2

CDR3 protein: ASSQDPGPNTEAF
J gene: TRBJ1-1
V gene: TRBV4-3

CDR3 protein: ASEGDRFSYEQY
J gene: TRBJ2-7
V gene: TRBV2

CDR3 protein: ASRGLAAYNEQF
J gene: TRBJ2-1
V gene: TRBV2

CDR3 protein: SAGTSDEAF
J gene: TRBJ1-1
V gene: TRBV20-1

CDR3 protein: ASSQEGRGSNQPQH
J gene: TRBJ1-5
V gene: TRBV4-1

CDR3 protein: AISRLAMTDTQY
J gene: TRBJ2-3
V gene: TRBV10-3

CDR3 protein: ASSGNRDTEAF
J gene: TRBJ1-1
V gene: TRBV2